This T cell receptor (beta chain) was recorded in a study of beta chain features in type 1 diabetes. Study-level results: Type 1 diabetes patients had moderately but significantly shorter TCRB CDR3s in all four CD4+ subsets.

Of the isolated RNA, all was reverse transcribed, and so the sequenced material was expressed TCRB transcripts. Some clones are missing from TCRdb's copy, which holds only in-frame ones; the method was immunoSEQ multiplex PCR. This table has over 600,000 clones, roughly 12% appearing once. Turning to this clone: Its target is unknown.

The CDR3 extends over 12 amino acids. Germline assignment: CDR1 ENHRY and CDR2 SYGVKD. With 0 bases removed from V and 10 bases from J, the gap between germline ends came to 9 bases. This chain joins TRBV10-3 and TRBJ1-1; D is ambiguous. This receptor was obtained from a man between 25 and 39 years old with type 1 diabetes. Material: naive CD4+ T cells from blood. The CDR3 DNA reads TGTGCCATCAGTGAGTCAGAGGAAAGAGCTTTCTTT. Its translation is CAISESEERAFF.